This T cell receptor beta chain was found in a study of blood T cells in healthy people across ages (dated by TCRdb to between 2014 and 2016). For the wider study: Template switching captured roughly one uniquely barcoded TCR beta cDNA molecule per two T cells in model experiments. To track age-related changes in TCR beta repertoire diversity, the study relied on deep sequencing normalized with unique cDNA molecular identifiers. Donors were grouped into four age groups: young (average approximately 15 years), middle-aged (39), aged (around 66) and long-lived (about 89). To avoid experimental bias, donors of different ages were randomly spread across the sequencing lanes. The study analyzed two additional independent replicas of 1 million unique cDNA reads from the same blood draw for two donors, one aged 18 to 30 and one aged 80 or older.

The library came from 5' RACE. Instrument on record: Illumina HiSeq 2500. A second PCR of roughly 6 to 11 cycles was run with a J-beta primer mix and a sample-barcoded 5' primer. A template-switch 5' adaptor carrying 12 random nucleotides introduced a unique molecular identifier onto each TCR beta cDNA molecule. Each sample yielded at least 3 million CDR3-containing paired-end reads. All of the RNA was converted into first-strand cDNA using the Mint cDNA synthesis kit, with a TRBC-specific oligonucleotide serving as the primer. Following uracil-DNA glycosylase treatment, all cDNA underwent a first 18-cycle PCR with the universal primers M1SS and BC2_uni_R. From the authors' description of their analysis: For normalization, 1 million high-quality reads were randomly selected from each sample, with every read carrying a distinct molecular identifier. Reads with shared molecular identifiers were discarded instead of being binned into consensus sequences. MiTCR, run with a Q25 quality threshold and the strictest error-elimination algorithm, handled CDR3 identification, clonotype clustering and error correction. A nonparametric unseen species model with Euler transformation was used to estimate lower-bound total TCR beta diversity. The public sequencing data were trimmed at Q25 with fastp and processed into clonotypes with MiXCR by TCRdb, which kept only in-frame beta chains. Rows are combined by CDR3 protein, so each entry shows the most common genes and DNA. The authors' filters were not applied to this entry. The sample table shows about 1.5 million distinct CDR3 sequences, and 42% are seen once. Of the sample, approximately 4.1% is held by the ten largest clones.

The roughly 39 donors, aged about 6 to 95 years, were systemically healthy Caucasian individuals from Russia. Around 9.9 milliliters of peripheral blood were collected from each donor into EDTA-treated Vacutainer tubes. Ficoll-Paque density-gradient centrifugation was used to isolate PBMCs, with at least 7 million obtained per sample. Trizol reagent was used to extract total RNA from the PBMCs, yielding at least 6 micrograms per sample. The percentages of naive CD45RAhigh/CD27high T cells were determined by flow cytometry on a PBMC aliquot from every donor. In the germline V gene (reference sequence), CDR1 corresponds to DFQATT and CDR2 to SNEGSKA. Taken from cysteine to phenylalanine, the CDR3 has 14 residues. Solely the CDR3 DNA is kept, with 42 bases framed from the first base. V loses 1 base, J loses 5 bases, and the germline ends lie 9 bases apart. Note on this clonotype: This receptor's antigen is unknown. Base qualities are not at hand, and no much larger clone is one base apart.

On the study overall, not on this receptor specifically: Compared with the aged group, the long-lived group had more naive CD4+ T cells, fewer expanded clones and increased TCR diversity, a pattern suggesting age selection. A strong correlation was found between observed TCR beta diversity and the percentage of naive T cells measured by flow cytometry. Total diversity estimates from one million sequenced T cells were considered lower bounds and underestimates. Because profiling used bulk unsorted PBMCs, naive and antigen-experienced compartments could not be compared conclusively. The CMV infection status of donors was not known, potentially confounding age-related changes in expanded clonotypes. As age increased, observed TCR beta diversity per million T cells dropped in a roughly linear way, and a significant reduction was already evident by age 40.

The sequence derives from a young woman in good health. The chain joins TRBV20-1 to TRBJ1-6, and TRBD1 may be the D gene, going by 5 matching bases. The sample comprised blood. The CDR3 sequence is CSARAARDNSPLHF. DNA sequence: TGCAGTGCTAGAGCTGCCAGGGATAATTCACCCCTCCACTTT.